The 14 T cell receptor beta chains in this list originate from one sample, sequenced in a study of naive and memory T cell subsets. An equimolar mix of two oligonucleotides served as the beta constant-region primer for TRBC1 and TRBC2. Nested alpha and beta constant-region primers with the SP2 primer drove four PCR rounds on ligated cDNA. Each CDR3 protein gets one entry after TCRdb re-called the UMI-ligation and nested PCR reads with MiXCR. The data contain about 120,000 distinct CDR3 sequences, 35% to 40% of them singletons. Sequences were obtained from central memory CD4+ T cells from blood. Receptor source: a human donor in good health.

This clonotype has just a few counts. The chain joins TRBV20-1 to TRBJ1-1; D unclear. Trimming cost V 8 bases and J 1 base, with 14 bases left between them. Germline CDR1 and CDR2: DFQATT and SNEGSKA (reference sequence). This CDR3 region has 13 residues. CDR3 sequence reads: CSTPQTRNTEAFF. The CDR3 bases are TGCAGTACCCCTCAAACCAGGAACACTGAAGCTTTCTTT.

The gene calls are TRBV13 and TRBJ2-2, with D uncertain. Trimming pared 2 bases from V and 2 bases from J, leaving 9 bases between. Germline loops: CDR1 PRHDT, CDR2 FYEKMQ (reference sequence). The CDR3 has 15 residues. The CDR3 nucleotides are TGTGCCAGCAGCTTAAGACAAACCAACACCGGGGAGCTGTTTTTT. It specifies CASSLRQTNTGELFF.

The V and J genes are TRBV9 and TRBJ2-2; maybe TRBD1 (5 bases). The CDR3 loop spans 15 amino acids. Germline V gives CDR1 SGDLS, CDR2 YYNGEE. Trimming took 5 bases from V and 2 from J, leaving 13 bases between them. CDR3 protein: CASSERQFNTGELFF. The CDR3 DNA is TGTGCCAGCAGTGAAAGACAGTTTAACACCGGGGAGCTGTTTTTT.

A few counts support this clonotype. The chain carries TRBV19 and TRBJ2-7; D possibly corresponds to TRBD1 (5 bases). Germline V CDR1 and CDR2: LNHDA, SQIVND (reference sequence). V gave up 3 bases and J gave up 3 bases, with 9 bases separating them. The CDR3 covers 13 residues. CDR3 sequence: CASSIGRVYEQYF. The CDR3 region has the DNA TGTGCCAGTAGTATTGGCAGGGTCTACGAGCAGTACTTC. Filled out from reference TRBV19 and TRBJ2-7, the complete variable domain reads DGGITQSPKYLFRKEGQNVTLSCEQNLNHDAMYWYRQDPGQGLRLIYYSQIVNDFQKGDIAEGYSVSREKKESFPLTVTSAQKNPTAFYLCASSIGRVYEQYFGPGTRLTVT.

Ten or more counts support this clonotype. The chain carries TRBV11-2 and TRBJ2-5; 10 nucleotides align to TRBD1. Germline lookup yields CDR1 SGHAT and CDR2 FQNNGV. V gave up 5 bases and J gave up 4 bases; unmatched junction bases: 1. The CDR3 totals 13 residues. CDR3 bases: TGTGCCAGCAGCCGGGACAGGGGAGAGACCCAGTACTTC. Translated, it gives CASSRDRGETQYF.

V is TRBV20-1 and J is TRBJ2-1; 9 bases line up with TRBD2. The CDR3 is made up of 16 amino acids. V shed 3 bases and J 7 bases; nucleotides not matched to a gene: 13. Germline V lookup: CDR1 DFQATT, CDR2 SNEGSKA (reference sequence). The CDR3 is CSARGSLAGMINEQFF. The CDR3 coding sequence is TGCAGTGCTAGGGGCTCACTAGCGGGCATGATAAATGAGCAGTTCTTC.

In its sample, this clonotype was seen a few times. The rearrangement links TRBV4-1 to TRBJ2-1; D gene uncertain. This CDR3 is built from 16 residues. V dropped 1 base and J dropped 1 base, with 11 bases sitting between them. Germline CDR1 is MGHRA and CDR2 is YSYEKL. The CDR3 nucleotides are TGCGCCAGCAGCCAAGCAGTGCCAGAATCCTACAATGAGCAGTTCTTC. Translating gives CASSQAVPESYNEQFF.

The chain links TRBV29-1 to TRBJ2-1; D is perhaps TRBD2 (5 bases). The CDR3 loop spans 11 amino acids. V was pared by 4 bases and J by 10 bases, with 11 bases between. Germline assignment: CDR1 SQVTM and CDR2 ANQGSEA. The CDR3 protein is CSVGPSYEQFF. The CDR3 nucleotides are TGCAGCGTTGGTCCTAGCTACGAGCAGTTCTTC.

The chain recombines TRBV12-3 or TRBV12-4 with TRBJ2-5; D remains unclear. V was shortened by 3 bases and J by 7 bases, with 9 bases between the two germline ends. The CDR3 is made up of 12 amino acids. This CDR3 is CASSFVGVTQYF. DNA for the CDR3: TGTGCCAGCAGTTTTGTAGGTGTGACCCAGTACTTC.

The chain uses TRBV7-9 and TRBJ2-3; D may be TRBD2 (5 bases). V was clipped by 10 bases and J by 0 bases, with 11 bases between them. The CDR3 extends over 13 amino acids. Germline CDR1 is SEHNR and CDR2 is FQNEAQ (reference sequence). CDR3 region: CATTSGSTDTQYF. The CDR3 nucleotides read TGTGCCACTACGAGCGGTAGCACAGATACGCAGTATTTT.

The table lists this clonotype with a few counts. This sequence joins TRBV12-3 or TRBV12-4 and TRBJ2-2, with D unclear. V lost 3 bases, J lost 8 bases, and 4 bases lay in between. The CDR3 spans 11 residues. For the CDR3, the DNA is TGTGCCAGCAGTTTTTTAGGGGAGCTGTTTTTT. Protein sequence: CASSFLGELFF.

CDR3 loop: CASNLDKISNQPQHF. The CDR3 DNA is TGTGCCAGTAACCTCGACAAGATTAGCAATCAGCCCCAGCATTTT. V and J are TRBV2 and TRBJ1-5; no clear D gene. The CDR3 sequence is 15 residues long. Trimming cost V 9 bases and J 0 bases, with 15 bases left between them. Germline V lookup: CDR1 SNHLY, CDR2 FYNNEI.

CDR3 protein: CASSLTGGGTYEQYF. The CDR3 DNA follows: TGTGCCAGCTCGCTTACAGGGGGCGGAACCTACGAGCAGTACTTC. This rearrangement joins TRBV18 to TRBJ2-7; TRBD1 agrees at 9 bases. Germline V gene data show CDR1 as KGHSH and CDR2 as LQKENI. The V segment lost 6 bases and the J segment 2 bases; nucleotides outside the gene matches: 8. This CDR3 region has 15 residues.

J is TRBJ2-1 and V is TRBV20-1; TRBD2 matches 9 bases. Per the germline V gene, CDR1 is DFQATT and CDR2 is SNEGSKA (reference sequence). CDR3 size: 18 residues. The J segment lost 9 bases and the V segment lost 6 bases, leaving 24 bases of the junction unmatched. The CDR3 nucleotides are TGCAGTGCCGTTAATCCGGGACTAGCTTCACCGGCCGGGGGTGAGCAGTTCTTC. It encodes CSAVNPGLASPAGGEQFF.